This TCR beta chain was retrieved from a study of blood T cell repertoires in COVID-19 (dated by TCRdb to 2020 to 2021). Turning to the overall study: Samples covering the acute and convalescent phases of COVID-19 were provided by collaborators in the United States, Italy and Spain. The material from the prospective study consisted of cDNA or gDNA derived from T cells, B-cell-depleted T cells, or PBMCs. The dataset comprised deeply sampled blood TCRbeta repertoires from subjects exposed to, actively infected with, or recovered from COVID-19. The repertoires were released in a freely available public database intended as a resource for research on the immune response to SARS-CoV-2. The samples were drawn from two sources: the first 160 participants of the ongoing ImmuneRACE study, and 1,000 to 1,500 subjects contributed by 6 global collaborators. A de-identified subject ID, COVID-19 status, age in years and sex were almost always included in the sample metadata. Where available, HLA class I and class II types were taken from metadata supplied by the sample provider and were not determined by assay-based typing.

In Seattle, one collaborating source enrolled patients while the infection was active and tracked those patients longitudinally over the course of disease. Each collaborating institution followed its own protocols to collect whole blood in K2EDTA tubes. For TCRbeta analysis, collaborators shipped samples as frozen whole blood, isolated PBMCs, or DNA extracted from either of those sample types. For this clone: What antigen it recognizes has not been identified. No per-base quality is available; no much larger clone lies one base away.

Points the paper makes about the study in general: The amount of clinical and demographic metadata varied by source and participant and was provided uncurated.

The immunoSEQ Assay, a bias-controlled multiplex PCR, was used to amplify TCRbeta CDR3 regions from genomic DNA. In the source study's methods: Within the assay, amplification of reference gene primers was used to estimate how many nucleated cells each sample contained. To quantify the absolute abundance of each unique TCRbeta CDR3 rearrangement, sequence reads were collapsed and filtered. Productive Simpson clonality was computed per sample as the square root of Simpson's diversity index over productive rearrangements. This is the immuneACCESS table as TCRdb keeps it, with only in-frame sequences that have V and J called. A part of the clones is gone; compared with another copy, unresolved V genes explain less than half, and the rest is unexplained. V and J calls and clone size are those listed in that table; D and trimming were worked out from the DNA. The sample includes under 100,000 clones, with approximately 88% observed a single time. Of the sample, about 5.5% falls within the top ten clones.

What was sequenced was peripheral blood. This clonotype originated in a man aged 55 to 70 with COVID-19, enrolled during active disease.

DNA sequence: TGTGCCAGCAGCGAACAGGGGCGCAATCAGCCCCAGCATTTT. This gives the protein CASSEQGRNQPQHF. The rearrangement joined TRBV7-9 to TRBJ1-5; TRBD1 fits 7 bases in the junction. Sequences SEHNR (CDR1) and FQNEAQ (CDR2) are obtained from the germline V gene (reference sequence). V lost 5 bases and J lost 2 bases, and the count of bases not matched to a germline gene is 3. The cysteine opens and the phenylalanine closes a CDR3 of 14 amino acids. Of all the DNA, just the CDR3 is kept, 42 bases in frame from base 1. Where the CDR3 stops, the reference TRBV7-9 and TRBJ1-5 genes take over; the full variable domain is DTGVSQNPRHKITKRGQNVTFRCDPISEHNRLYWYRQTLGQGPEFLTYFQNEAQLEKSRLLSDRFSAERPKGSFSTLEIQRTEQGDSAMYLCASSEQGRNQPQHFGDGTRLSIL.